The clone carrying this TCR beta chain showed up just a few times. The antigen is not known. RNA transcripts provided the source from which TCR beta CDR3 regions were amplified. Carried out on the TCR CDR3, a first-round RT-PCR used the HTBI primer set. Using its own MiXCR run on the multiplex PCR reads, TCRdb lists one record per CDR3 protein. The sample comprises 150,000 to 200,000 distinct CDR3 sequences, over 15% of which are singletons, and 25% to 30% rests with the top ten. This sample was included in a study of T cells in Graves' hyperthyroidism and ophthalmopathy. Overall study results and limits: Before onset, by a median of around 6.4 months, the model predicted ophthalmopathy. Blood held most thyroid clonotypes expanded above 0.001 frequency.

The CDR3 has 15 amino acids. V lost 2 bases to trimming and J lost 2 bases; unmatched junction nucleotides: 2. CDR1 and CDR2 from the germline V gene are SGDLS and YYNGEE. The chain couples TRBV9 to TRBJ2-1; 9 bases line up with TRBD1. This TCR was sampled from a woman between 50 and 59 years old with Graves' hyperthyroidism. Specimen: blood. The CDR3 DNA follows: TGTGCCAGCAGCGTTGGGACAGGGACCTACAATGAGCAGTTCTTC. Its protein is CASSVGTGTYNEQFF.